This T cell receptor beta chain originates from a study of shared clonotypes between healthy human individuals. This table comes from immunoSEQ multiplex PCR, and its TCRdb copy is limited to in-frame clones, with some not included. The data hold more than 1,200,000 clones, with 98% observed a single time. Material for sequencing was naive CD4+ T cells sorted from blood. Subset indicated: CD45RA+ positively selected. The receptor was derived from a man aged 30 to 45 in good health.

The CDR3 loop is CASRTGYSGNTIYF. The CDR3 DNA reads TGTGCCAGCAGGACAGGCTACTCTGGAAACACCATATATTTT. The rearrangement joins TRBV2 to TRBJ1-3; D may be TRBD1 (6 bases). The CDR3 covers 14 residues. Deletions cut 6 bases from V and 0 bases from J, with 9 bases between. Germline CDR1 reads SNHLY; CDR2 reads FYNNEI.